This T cell receptor beta chain is from a study of metastatic and nonmetastatic thyroid tumors. Study as a whole: Peripheral blood and tumor or nodule samples from malignant and benign thyroid patients were compared.

TCRdb redid the clone calls on the PCR reads using MiXCR. This table holds roughly 38,000 clones, 9% to 14% found once. As to this clone: Its target is unknown. One junction end disagrees with the germline gene, perhaps due to a read error.

Study results and caveats: The study reportedly found significantly higher TCR beta diversity in malignant thyroid tumors than benign nodules, in blood and tumor.

Patients were all untreated before their thyroid surgery. This CDR3 region has 14 residues. Looked up from germline, CDR1 is ENHRY and CDR2 is SYGVKD. The clonotype was recovered from a male donor with papillary thyroid cancer or a benign thyroid nodule (not recorded which). Some clones in this sample may be carry-over from other donors' samples. Input material: blood. V and J are TRBV10-3 and TRBJ2-7; a possible D gene is TRBD2 (6 bases). CDR3 sequence (DNA): TGTGCCATCAGAGAATCGACTAGACTCGACGAGCATTACTTC. This sequence encodes CAIRESTRLDEHYF.